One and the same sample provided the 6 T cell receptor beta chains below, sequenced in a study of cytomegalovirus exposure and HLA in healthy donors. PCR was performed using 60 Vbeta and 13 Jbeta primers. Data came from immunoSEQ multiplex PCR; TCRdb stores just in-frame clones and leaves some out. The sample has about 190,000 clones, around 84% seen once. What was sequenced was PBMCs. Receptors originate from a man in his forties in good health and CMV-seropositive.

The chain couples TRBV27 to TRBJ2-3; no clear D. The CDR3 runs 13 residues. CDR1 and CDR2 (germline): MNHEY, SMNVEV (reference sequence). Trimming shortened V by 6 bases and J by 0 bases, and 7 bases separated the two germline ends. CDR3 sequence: CASRRPSTDTQYF. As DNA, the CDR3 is TGTGCCAGCAGGCGTCCTAGCACAGATACGCAGTATTTT.

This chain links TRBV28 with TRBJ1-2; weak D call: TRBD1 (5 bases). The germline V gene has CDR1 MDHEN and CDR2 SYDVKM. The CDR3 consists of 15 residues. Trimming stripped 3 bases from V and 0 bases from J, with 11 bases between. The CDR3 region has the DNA TGTGCCAGCAGTTTCGCGACAGCTCCTAACTATGGCTACACCTTC. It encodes CASSFATAPNYGYTF.

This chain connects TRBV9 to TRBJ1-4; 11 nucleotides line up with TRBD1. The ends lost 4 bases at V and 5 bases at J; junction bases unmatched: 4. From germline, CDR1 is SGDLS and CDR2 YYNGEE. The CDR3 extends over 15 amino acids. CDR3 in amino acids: CASSPRDRGNEKLFF. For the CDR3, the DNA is TGTGCCAGCAGCCCGCGGGACAGGGGGAATGAAAAACTGTTTTTT.

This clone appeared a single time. The CDR3 bases are TGTGCCACCAGCAGAGCTCCTAGCGGGAGGAGCACAGATACGCAGTATTTT. It yields the protein CATSRAPSGRSTDTQYF. This chain links TRBV15 with TRBJ2-3, with TRBD2 identical over 11 bases. J gave up 0 bases and V 1 base, and 3 bases lay outside the gene matches. The CDR3 spans 17 residues. Germline V gene data show CDR1 as LNHNV and CDR2 as YYDKDF (reference sequence). The full variable domain, its missing parts supplied by reference TRBV15 and TRBJ2-3, is DAMVIQNPRYQVTQFGKPVTLSCSQTLNHNVMYWYQQKSSQAPKLLFHYYDKDFNNEADTPDNFQSRRPNTSFCFLDIRSPGLGDTAMYLCATSRAPSGRSTDTQYFGPGTRLTVL.

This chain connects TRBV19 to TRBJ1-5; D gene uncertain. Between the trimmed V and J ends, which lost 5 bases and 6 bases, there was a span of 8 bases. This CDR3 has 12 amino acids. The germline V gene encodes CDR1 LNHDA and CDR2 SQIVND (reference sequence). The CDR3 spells CASSPPGQPQHF. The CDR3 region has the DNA TGTGCCAGTAGTCCCCCCGGTCAGCCCCAGCATTTT.

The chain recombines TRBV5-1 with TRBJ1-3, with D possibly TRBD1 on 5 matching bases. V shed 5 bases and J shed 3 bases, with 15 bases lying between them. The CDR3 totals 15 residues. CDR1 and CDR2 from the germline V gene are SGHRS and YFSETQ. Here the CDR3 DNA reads TGCGCCAGCAGTGACACAGGCGCCGGTGGAAACACCATATATTTT. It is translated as CASSDTGAGGNTIYF.